Listed below are T cell receptor beta chains from one sample, sequenced in a study of blood T cells in healthy people across ages. TCRdb re-analysed the 5' RACE reads in MiXCR, keeping a single row per CDR3 protein. The table has 1.5 million to 2 million distinct CDR3 sequences, 49% seen once. The sequencing input was blood. The receptors were sampled from a woman between 40 and 50 years old in good health. Both conserved end residues are part of each CDR3. Each record gives: V gene, J gene, clone size, CDR3 protein. Expanded clones are given a class, and other clones once, few, many or no size at all.

TRBV29-1	TRBJ2-5	-	CSVSMVTGGLETQYF
TRBV29-1	TRBJ1-4	-	CSVNGGRGEKLFF
TRBV7-8	TRBJ2-5	few	CASSAFDSQETQYF
TRBV9	TRBJ2-5	-	CASSTQGAQYF
TRBV5-1	-	-	CASSPLTGAWNEQYF
TRBV7-8	TRBJ2-7	once	CASSLVGKIQYF
TRBV29-1	TRBJ1-5	-	CSVVPGGGINQPQHF
TRBV12-3/TRBV12-4	TRBJ2-1	few	CASSFSGGSSYNEQFF
TRBV6-1	TRBJ2-5	-	CASSELGRGDQETQYF
TRBV28	TRBJ2-7	-	CASSLLGRGGEQYF
TRBV27	TRBJ1-2	-	CASSYIDRENYTF
TRBV12-3/TRBV12-4	TRBJ1-2	-	CASSPDRAQFYGYTF
TRBV15	TRBJ1-1	-	CATSRDVNTEAFF
TRBV7-3	TRBJ2-1	-	CASSLKGTPSSYNEQFF
TRBV2	TRBJ2-5	-	CASNYHETQYF
TRBV28	TRBJ2-1	few	CASSFVPQSYNEQFF
TRBV6-6	TRBJ2-1	-	CASSLRDREVGEQFF
TRBV5-1	TRBJ1-2	-	CASSPGQGGSLGGYTF
TRBV6-5	-	-	CASKGQPYNEQYF
TRBV18	TRBJ2-4	few	CASSPGRQDLLAKNIQYF
TRBV20-1	TRBJ1-5	-	CSANPTGQHNQPQHF
TRBV9	TRBJ2-3	-	CASSVFPRNTDTQYF
TRBV7-2	TRBJ2-5	-	CASSSGPYTFETQYF
TRBV12-3/TRBV12-4	TRBJ1-2	-	CASSLVQGLYGYTF
TRBV5-1	TRBJ2-1	few	CASSPDRGLNNEQFF
TRBV6-5	TRBJ2-7	few	CASSLQVLSYEQYF
TRBV7-2	TRBJ2-5	-	CASSTPGGLQETQYF
TRBV6-5	TRBJ1-5	-	CASSPGPPQPQHF
TRBV6-2/TRBV6-3	TRBJ2-5	few	CASSYGASGGGQETQYF
TRBV4-3	TRBJ1-6	-	CASSQDREGPPINSPLHF
TRBV6-2/TRBV6-3	TRBJ2-5	-	CASSGFGQIKQETQYF
TRBV12-3/TRBV12-4	TRBJ2-5	few	CASRASRGNQETQYF
TRBV20-1	TRBJ1-6	-	CSARDSGKGRPDSPLHF
TRBV29-1	TRBJ1-1	-	CSVGGQTTEAFF
TRBV6-5	TRBJ2-7	few	CASSTTGDDEQYF
TRBV4-3	TRBJ1-2	few	CASSQDPQVVNYGYTF
TRBV5-1	TRBJ2-5	-	CASSTSPGRRETQYF
TRBV5-1	-	-	CASSSQDEGLNIQYF
TRBV7-2	TRBJ2-2	-	CASSPTGELFF
TRBV5-1	TRBJ2-1	few	CASSLEGIAGAREQFF
TRBV10-3	TRBJ2-5	-	CAIGKGAGATETQYF
TRBV10-3	TRBJ2-7	few	CAISGPSGGHYEQYF
TRBV4-3	TRBJ2-4	many	CASSHIWTGQNIQYF
TRBV28	-	-	CASSFGEVSYEQYF
TRBV19	TRBJ2-1	-	CASRGTGVGEQFF
TRBV27	TRBJ2-5	-	CASGKPYQETQYF
TRBV28	TRBJ1-2	-	CASSSPVYGYTF
TRBV7-9	TRBJ2-1	few	CASSLEGPRSDEQFF
TRBV6-6	TRBJ1-1	-	CASSYSLGVTEAFF
TRBV7-2	TRBJ1-4	-	CASSLTTTTNEKLFF
TRBV27	TRBJ2-5	-	CASSLTGLAQETQYF
TRBV6-5	TRBJ2-3	-	CASGLGATRGDTQYF
TRBV7-8	TRBJ1-5	-	CASSSGQGAVGRQPQHF
TRBV7-2	TRBJ2-7	few	CASSLSGTEKSYEQYF
TRBV12-3/TRBV12-4	TRBJ1-2	-	CASSSQGTVNYGYTF